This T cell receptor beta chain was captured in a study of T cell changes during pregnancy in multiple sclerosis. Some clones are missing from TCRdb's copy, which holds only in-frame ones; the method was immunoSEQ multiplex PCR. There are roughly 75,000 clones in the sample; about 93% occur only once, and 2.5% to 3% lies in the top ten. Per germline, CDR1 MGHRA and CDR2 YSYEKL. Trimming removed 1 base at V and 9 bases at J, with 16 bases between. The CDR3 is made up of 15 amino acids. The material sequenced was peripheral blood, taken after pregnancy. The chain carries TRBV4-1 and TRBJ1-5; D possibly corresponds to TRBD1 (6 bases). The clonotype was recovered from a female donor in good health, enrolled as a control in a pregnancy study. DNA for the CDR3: TGCGCCAGCAGCCAAGGGTTAAGGGGGTATCCGCCCCAGCATTTT. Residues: CASSQGLRGYPPQHF.